This T cell receptor beta chain emerged from a study of beta chain features in type 1 diabetes. Study-level results: A closer apparent resemblance between naive, central memory and Treg TCRB repertoires was seen in patients than in healthy donors.

Of note for this clone: Antigen: not known.

This CDR3 spans 14 amino acids. With 1 base removed from V and 4 bases from J, the gap between germline ends came to 11 bases. Germline CDR1 and CDR2: LGHNA and YSLEER. Every isolated RNA sample was fully reverse transcribed, so sequencing captured expressed TCRB transcripts. The data were produced by immunoSEQ multiplex PCR, yet TCRdb's version contains in-frame clones alone and is incomplete. Of about 150,000 clones detected, around 10% appear once; the ten largest clones hold about 2%. The chain recombines TRBV4-3 with TRBJ2-7, with D perhaps matching TRBD1 or TRBD2 (5 bases each). This receptor was identified in a man aged 18 to 29 in good health. Sample: central memory CD4+ T cells from blood. The CDR3 DNA is TGCGCCAGCAGCCAAGCCCGGGACCCTTACGAGCAGTACTTC. This encodes CASSQARDPYEQYF.